One sample yielded the 9 T cell receptor beta chains listed below, sequenced in a study of neurological immune-mediated disorders. In TCRdb, the 5' RACE reads were re-called with MiXCR into one record per CDR3 protein. This sample carries 66,000 or so distinct CDR3 sequences, 4% to 6% of them seen once, and the ten largest clones take about 2.8%. Sequencing input: PBMCs. These receptors all stem from a woman aged 30 to 39 with multiple sclerosis.

The CDR3 nucleotides are TGCAGTGTGGATTTAGCGGGGGGGAATACGCAGTATTTT. As protein: CSVDLAGGNTQYF. The chain employs TRBV20-1 and TRBJ2-3, with TRBD2 matching over 11 bases. With 7 bases clipped from V and 7 bases from J, the junction kept 7 bases outside the gene matches. This CDR3 spans 13 amino acids. CDR1 and CDR2 (germline): DFQATT, SNEGSKA (reference sequence).

This clonotype was counted many times. In nucleotides, the CDR3 is TGTGCCAGCAGCCAAGTTCCCGACAGCGGTAATTCACCCCTCCACTTT. Protein product: CASSQVPDSGNSPLHF. The J gene is TRBJ1-6, the V gene TRBV3-1; D is perhaps TRBD1 (5 bases). Trimming stripped 1 base from V and 6 bases from J, with 13 bases between. The length of the CDR3 is 16 residues. CDR1 is LGHDT and CDR2 is YNNKEL in the germline V gene (reference sequence).

This chain uses TRBV6-2 or TRBV6-3 with TRBJ1-1; tentatively, D is TRBD1 (5 bases). The CDR3 is 13 amino acids. Germline V gene data show CDR1 as MNHEY and CDR2 as SVGEGT. Trimming pared 5 bases from V and 7 bases from J, leaving 14 bases between. The CDR3 protein is CASSLWGTDEAFF. CDR3 sequence (DNA): TGTGCCAGCAGTCTCTGGGGCACCGATGAAGCTTTCTTT.

This clonotype was detected many times. V usage is TRBV4-1 and J usage is TRBJ2-3; D possibly corresponds to TRBD2 (5 bases). The germline V gene has CDR1 MGHRA and CDR2 YSYEKL. Trimming stripped 0 bases from V and 12 bases from J, with 16 bases between. The CDR3 extends over 14 amino acids. DNA of the CDR3: TGCGCCAGCAGCCAAGAATCGGGCGGGTTTACCCAGTATTTT. This sequence encodes CASSQESGGFTQYF.

This clonotype was found many times. The rearrangement links TRBV20-1 to TRBJ1-4; 7 nucleotides agree with TRBD1. CDR3 size: 14 residues. From germline, CDR1 is DFQATT and CDR2 SNEGSKA (reference sequence). Germline trimming cut 7 bases from V and 4 bases from J; bases unmatched to any gene: 9. CDR3 in DNA: TGCAGTGTACGCCCGGGACAGTTTAATGAAAAACTGTTTTTT. Translating gives CSVRPGQFNEKLFF.

This clonotype was counted ten times or more. The chain carries TRBV20-1 and TRBJ1-5; D is possibly TRBD1 (6 bases). The CDR3 is made up of 14 amino acids. V gave up 6 bases and J gave up 2 bases, with 14 bases separating them. CDR1 is DFQATT, CDR2 SNEGSKA, per germline (reference sequence). The CDR3 DNA reads TGCAGTGCCCCGGTTGGGGGGCGCAATCAGCCCCAGCATTTT. Amino acids: CSAPVGGRNQPQHF.

Remarks on this clonotype: Mismatch with germline at one junction end may stem from a read error. V and J are TRBV27 and TRBJ1-6; no reliable D call. Germline values: CDR1 MNHEY, CDR2 SMNVEV (reference sequence). The CDR3 contains 14 residues. CDR3 DNA sequence: TGTGCCAGCAGTTATCTGGGGAATAATTCACCCCTCAACTTT. It specifies CASSYLGNNSPLNF.

This sequence joins TRBV5-1 and TRBJ2-2; D is ambiguous. The CDR3 length is 13 residues. The germline V gene encodes CDR1 SGHRS and CDR2 YFSETQ. Deletions cut 2 bases from V and 7 bases from J, with 9 bases between. CDR3 sequence (DNA): TGCGCCAGCAGCTTATCGCAGAACGGGGAGCTGTTTTTT. Protein sequence: CASSLSQNGELFF. The full variable domain, completed using reference TRBV5-1 and TRBJ2-2, is KAGVTQTPRYLIKTRGQQVTLSCSPISGHRSVSWYQQTPGQGLQFLFEYFSETQRNKGNFPGRFSGRQFSNSRSEMNVSTLELGDSALYLCASSLSQNGELFFGEGSRLTVL.

This clonotype was counted at least ten times. This chain uses TRBV20-1 with TRBJ1-4; 11 nucleotides match TRBD1. V lost 2 bases to trimming and J lost 3 bases; unmatched junction nucleotides: 5. Looked up from germline, CDR1 is DFQATT and CDR2 is SNEGSKA (reference sequence). There are 16 residues in the CDR3. CDR3 in amino acids: CSARFWDRGSNEKLFF. The CDR3 DNA reads as TGCAGTGCTAGATTCTGGGACAGGGGGTCTAATGAAAAACTGTTTTTT.